The table lists the clone carrying this T cell receptor beta chain with many counts. These data come from a study of early T cells in non-severe SARS-CoV-2 infection. A single record per CDR3 protein comes from TCRdb applying MiXCR to the 5' RACE reads. There are some 40,000 distinct CDR3 sequences in the sample; over 3.5% occur only once, and about a tenth lies in the top ten. Trimming removed 1 base at V and 5 bases at J, with 15 bases between. The CDR3 covers 16 residues. CDR1 and CDR2 from the germline V gene are SGHTA and FQGTGA. This TCR was sampled from an adult who was a healthcare worker with PCR-confirmed SARS-CoV-2 infection or an uninfected control (not recorded which). The V and J genes are TRBV7-3 and TRBJ2-1, with D perhaps TRBD1 or TRBD2 (6 bases each). Sequenced material: whole blood. In DNA, the CDR3 is TGTGCCAGCAGCTTAATGGGGGCAGGGGAGGACAATGAGCAGTTCTTC. Amino acids: CASSLMGAGEDNEQFF.